This is a list of T cell receptor beta chains from one sample in a study of blood T cell repertoires in COVID-19. Some clones are missing from TCRdb's copy, which holds only in-frame ones; the method was immunoSEQ multiplex PCR. The sample consists of about 80,000 clones, approximately 80% of them appearing once. Sequencing used peripheral blood. The source is a human donor in a cohort sampled during active COVID-19. Both conserved end residues are part of each CDR3. A D gene is named only where the DNA matches it firmly. Where a row states a size, it is once, few, many or the class of an expanded clone; other rows omit it.

j_call d_call v_call clone_size cdr3_aa cdr3_nt
TRBJ1-6 TRBD1 TRBV7-9 - CASSRQGNNSPLHF TGTGCCAGCAGCCGACAGGGGAACAATTCACCCCTCCACTTT
TRBJ1-4 - TRBV30 - CAWSDGQNEKLFF TGTGCCTGGAGCGACGGACAGAATGAAAAACTGTTTTTT
TRBJ2-7 TRBD2 TRBV10-2 - CASSGLAGINYEQYF TGCGCCAGCAGTGGGCTAGCGGGGATTAACTACGAGCAGTACTTC
TRBJ2-7 - TRBV2 - CASNRDRSYEQYF TGTGCCAGCAACAGGGATAGGTCCTACGAGCAGTACTTC
TRBJ2-5 - TRBV21-1 - CASSKELRDRAYF TGTGCCAGCAGCAAAGAATTACGGGACAGGGCGTACTTC
TRBJ2-3 TRBD2 TRBV5-4 - CASSPHRGGGTDTQYF TGTGCCAGCAGCCCTCACCGCGGGGGGGGCACAGATACGCAGTATTTT
TRBJ1-5 - TRBV27 few CASSTGGGALNQPQHF TGTGCCAGCAGTACCGGCGGGGGGGCTCTTAATCAGCCCCAGCATTTT
TRBJ2-4 TRBD1 TRBV2 - CASSVWSGTGGKAKNIQYF TGTGCCAGCAGTGTTTGGTCCGGGACAGGGGGCAAGGCCAAAAACATTCAGTACTTC
TRBJ1-2 - TRBV19 once CASIPVGANYGYTF TGTGCCAGTATTCCTGTAGGAGCTAACTATGGCTACACCTTC
TRBJ1-4 TRBD1 TRBV4-1 - CASSQPRGQEKLFF TGCGCCAGCAGCCAACCCAGGGGGCAGGAAAAACTGTTTTTT
TRBJ1-2 TRBD1 TRBV19 once CASSTRDRGNYGYTF TGTGCCAGTAGTACCCGGGACAGGGGAAACTATGGCTACACCTTC
TRBJ1-5 TRBD1 TRBV6-5 few CASSYNRGDNQPQHF TGTGCCAGCAGTTATAACAGGGGTGACAATCAGCCCCAGCATTTT
TRBJ2-5 - TRBV4-1 - CASSQPGTIQETQYF TGCGCCAGCAGCCAACCCGGGACAATACAAGAGACCCAGTACTTC
TRBJ1-1 TRBD1 TRBV6-2/TRBV6-3 few CASSPQGVNTEAFF TGTGCCAGCAGTCCGCAGGGGGTGAACACTGAAGCTTTCTTT
TRBJ1-5 - TRBV4-2 - CASSQEQGIVQPQHF TGTGCCAGCAGCCAAGAGCAGGGTATCGTTCAGCCCCAGCATTTT
TRBJ2-1 TRBD1 TRBV19 - CASSRQGYNEQFF TGTGCCAGTAGCCGACAGGGCTACAATGAGCAGTTCTTC
TRBJ2-2 TRBD1 TRBV7-9 - CASSSQLTGTGGLTGELFF TGTGCCAGCAGCTCGCAATTAACCGGGACAGGGGGCCTCACCGGGGAGCTGTTTTTT
TRBJ2-1 TRBD2 TRBV7-2 - CASSLEAGGSNEQFF TGTGCCAGCAGCTTAGAGGCGGGGGGGTCCAATGAGCAGTTCTTC
TRBJ1-2 - TRBV19 - CASSIREGNYGYTF TGTGCCAGTAGTATACGGGAGGGGAACTATGGCTACACCTTC
TRBJ2-3 TRBD2 TRBV7-2 - CASSGPLPSGGAWTQYF TGTGCCAGCAGCGGCCCTCTCCCTAGCGGGGGGGCTTGGACGCAGTATTTT
TRBJ2-7 - TRBV6-1 - CASSDGGQYF TGTGCCAGCAGTGACGGAGGGCAGTACTTC
TRBJ1-4 - TRBV18 - CASSPDRNEKLFF TGTGCCAGCTCACCGGACAGAAATGAAAAACTGTTTTTT
TRBJ2-3 TRBD2 TRBV6-5 few CASSSTSGPTDTQYF TGTGCCAGCAGTTCAACTAGCGGACCCACAGATACGCAGTATTTT
TRBJ2-7 - TRBV25-1 - CASTSAHDEQYF TGTGCCAGCACCAGTGCACACGACGAGCAGTACTTC
TRBJ2-1 TRBD2 TRBV5-1 - CASSLVPAGGNNEQFF TGCGCCAGCAGCTTGGTTCCAGCGGGGGGGAACAATGAGCAGTTCTTC
TRBJ2-5 - TRBV6-1 - CASSEAGVETQYF TGTGCCAGCAGTGAAGCCGGGGTAGAGACCCAGTACTTC
TRBJ2-3 - TRBV6-5 - CASSRTGLITDTQYF TGTGCCAGCAGTCGAACGGGACTTATCACAGATACGCAGTATTTT
TRBJ2-2 TRBD2 TRBV4-1 - CASSRRGGGAPGELFF TGCGCCAGCAGCAGGCGGGGCGGGGGGGCCCCCGGGGAGCTGTTTTTT
TRBJ2-1 TRBD1 TRBV6-1 - CASSKGQGSSYNEQFF TGTGCCAGCAGTAAAGGACAGGGGAGCTCCTACAATGAGCAGTTCTTC
TRBJ2-1 TRBD2 TRBV18 - CASSLKQLAGGSNEQFF TGTGCCAGCTCACTGAAACAACTAGCGGGGGGGAGCAATGAGCAGTTCTTC
TRBJ2-7 TRBD2 TRBV20-1 - CSASLAGGYEQYF TGCAGTGCTAGTCTGGCGGGAGGCTACGAGCAGTACTTC
TRBJ2-1 TRBD2 TRBV19 - CASSISGLARNEQFF TGTGCCAGTAGTATCTCGGGACTAGCGAGGAATGAGCAGTTCTTC
TRBJ1-6 TRBD1 TRBV25-1 - CASSEHRGYNSPLHF TGTGCCAGCAGTGAACACAGGGGGTATAATTCACCCCTCCACTTT
TRBJ2-5 - TRBV18 - CASSPSSAVETQYF TGTGCCAGCTCACCTTCGAGCGCGGTGGAGACCCAGTACTTC
TRBJ1-3 - TRBV4-1 few CASSPFTGLSGNTIYF TGCGCCAGCAGCCCGTTTACAGGATTATCTGGAAACACCATATATTTT
TRBJ2-1 TRBD2 TRBV19 - CASSRARAGGRNEQFF TGTGCCAGTAGTAGGGCTAGAGCGGGGGGGCGCAATGAGCAGTTCTTC
TRBJ1-5 - TRBV19 few CASNSGVPIGPQHF TGTGCCAGTAACTCGGGGGTCCCCATTGGGCCCCAGCATTTT
TRBJ1-2 - TRBV24-1 - CATSDPDRNYGYTF TGTGCCACCAGTGACCCGGACAGAAACTATGGCTACACCTTC
TRBJ2-1 TRBD2 TRBV7-7 - CASSLVLAGDEQFF TGTGCCAGCAGCTTAGTACTAGCGGGGGATGAGCAGTTCTTC
TRBJ2-7 - TRBV14 - CASSQYAGSFGYEQYF TGTGCCAGCAGCCAGTACGCGGGTTCCTTCGGGTACGAGCAGTACTTC
TRBJ2-7 TRBD2 TRBV13 - CASSHRTSGDPSYEQYF TGTGCCAGCAGCCACCGGACTAGCGGGGACCCCTCCTACGAGCAGTACTTC
TRBJ1-2 - TRBV12-3/TRBV12-4 - CASSTGQLYQHTF TGTGCCAGCAGTACCGGACAGCTGTATCAACACACCTTC
TRBJ2-3 TRBD2 TRBV19 - CANRRRGIRTDTQYF TGTGCCAATAGAAGGCGGGGGATTCGCACAGATACGCAGTATTTT
TRBJ2-7 TRBD1 TRBV7-3 - CASSLSNDRDVLYEQYF TGTGCCAGCAGCTTAAGCAACGACAGGGATGTCCTCTACGAGCAGTACTTC
TRBJ2-2 TRBD1 TRBV6-6 - CASSYPQGANTGELFF TGTGCCAGCAGTTATCCACAGGGGGCGAACACCGGGGAGCTGTTTTTT
TRBJ2-1 TRBD2 TRBV19 - CASRTAGGALDEQFF TGTGCCAGTAGAACGGCCGGGGGGGCACTCGATGAGCAGTTCTTC
TRBJ1-1 TRBD1 TRBV7-9 - CASSLEGTGAEAFF TGTGCCAGCAGCTTAGAAGGGACAGGGGCTGAAGCTTTCTTT
TRBJ1-1 TRBD1 TRBV19 - CASSMHGQGGRNTEAFF TGTGCCAGTAGTATGCACGGACAGGGAGGTCGGAACACTGAAGCTTTCTTT
TRBJ2-7 TRBD1 TRBV10-3 once CAISPRGQDEQYF TGTGCCATCAGCCCCAGGGGGCAGGACGAGCAGTACTTC
TRBJ1-2 TRBD1 TRBV19 once CASSIGKGAGYTF TGTGCCAGTAGTATAGGAAAGGGGGCTGGCTACACCTTC
TRBJ2-1 - TRBV24-1 - CATSDAGNNEQFF TGTGCCACCAGTGACGCGGGAAACAATGAGCAGTTCTTC
TRBJ1-5 TRBD1 TRBV2 few CASRAGQGANQPQHF TGTGCCAGCAGGGCGGGACAGGGGGCCAATCAGCCCCAGCATTTT
TRBJ1-4 - TRBV7-8 - CASSRTEASEKLFF TGTGCCAGCAGCCGGACAGAAGCGAGTGAAAAACTGTTTTTT
TRBJ1-1 - TRBV27 - CASSLFRGTEAFF TGTGCCAGCAGTTTATTCAGGGGCACTGAAGCTTTCTTT
TRBJ2-3 - TRBV21-1 once CASSNNTDTQYF TGTGCCAGCAGCAACAACACAGATACGCAGTATTTT
TRBJ1-6 - TRBV19 - CASSIQAEGSPLHF TGTGCCAGTAGTATACAGGCGGAGGGTTCACCCCTCCACTTT
TRBJ2-1 TRBD2 TRBV5-1 - CASSLTSGGHNEQFF TGCGCCAGCAGCTTAACTAGCGGGGGCCACAATGAGCAGTTCTTC